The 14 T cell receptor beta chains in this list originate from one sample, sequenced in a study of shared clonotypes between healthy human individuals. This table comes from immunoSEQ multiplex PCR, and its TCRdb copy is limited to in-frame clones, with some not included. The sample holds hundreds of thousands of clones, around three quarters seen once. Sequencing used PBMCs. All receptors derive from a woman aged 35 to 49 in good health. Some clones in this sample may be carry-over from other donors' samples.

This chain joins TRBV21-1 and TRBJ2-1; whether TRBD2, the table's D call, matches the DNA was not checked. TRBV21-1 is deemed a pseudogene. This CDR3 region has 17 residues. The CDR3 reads CASSRRPWSGRGNEQFF. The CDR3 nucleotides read TGTGCCAGCAGCAGGAGACCCTGGAGCGGGAGAGGCAATGAGCAGTTCTTC.

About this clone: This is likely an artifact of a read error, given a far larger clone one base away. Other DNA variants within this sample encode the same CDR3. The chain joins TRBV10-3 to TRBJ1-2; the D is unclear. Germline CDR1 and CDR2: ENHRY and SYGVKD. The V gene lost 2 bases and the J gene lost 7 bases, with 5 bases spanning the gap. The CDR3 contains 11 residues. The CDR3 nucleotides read TGTGCCATCAGTGAGGGAGGTGGCTACACCTTC. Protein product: CAISEGGGYTF.

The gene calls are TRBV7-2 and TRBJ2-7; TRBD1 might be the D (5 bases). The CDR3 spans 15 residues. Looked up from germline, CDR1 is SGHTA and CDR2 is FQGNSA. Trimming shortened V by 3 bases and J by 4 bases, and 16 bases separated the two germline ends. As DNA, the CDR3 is TGTGCCAGCAGCTTTGACAGCCCCAGATCATACGAGCAGTACTTC. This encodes CASSFDSPRSYEQYF.

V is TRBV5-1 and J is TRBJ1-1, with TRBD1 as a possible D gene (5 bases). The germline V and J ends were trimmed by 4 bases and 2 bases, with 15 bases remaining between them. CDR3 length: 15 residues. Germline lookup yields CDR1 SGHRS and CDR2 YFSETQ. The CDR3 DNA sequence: TGCGCCAGCAGCCCGGGAGGAGGGGTAAACACTGAAGCTTTCTTT. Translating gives CASSPGGGVNTEAFF.

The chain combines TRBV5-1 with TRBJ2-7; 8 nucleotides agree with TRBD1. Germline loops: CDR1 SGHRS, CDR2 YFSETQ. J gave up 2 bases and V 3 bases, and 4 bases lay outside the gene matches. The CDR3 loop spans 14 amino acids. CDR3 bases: TGCGCCAGCAGCTATACGACAGGGGCCTACGAGCAGTACTTC. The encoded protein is CASSYTTGAYEQYF.

CDR3 sequence: CASSLELAGEETQYF. The CDR3 nucleotides read TGCGCCAGCAGCTTGGAGCTAGCGGGAGAAGAGACCCAGTACTTC. The chain links TRBV5-1 to TRBJ2-5; 10 bases match TRBD2. Germline V gene lookup returns CDR1 SGHRS and CDR2 YFSETQ. The CDR3 consists of 15 residues. V lost 0 bases to trimming and J lost 3 bases; unmatched junction nucleotides: 2.

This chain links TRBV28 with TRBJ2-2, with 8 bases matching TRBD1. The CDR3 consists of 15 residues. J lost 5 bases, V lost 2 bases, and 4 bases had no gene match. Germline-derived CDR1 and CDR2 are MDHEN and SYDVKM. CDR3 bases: TGTGCCAGCAGTTTAGGCAGGGGGCATACCGGGGAGCTGTTTTTT. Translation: CASSLGRGHTGELFF.

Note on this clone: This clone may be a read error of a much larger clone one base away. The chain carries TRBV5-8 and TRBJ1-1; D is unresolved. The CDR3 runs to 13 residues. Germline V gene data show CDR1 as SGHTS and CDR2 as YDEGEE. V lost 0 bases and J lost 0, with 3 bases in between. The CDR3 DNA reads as TGTGCCAGCAGCTTGGAAGTGAACACTGAAGCTTTCTTT. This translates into CASSLEVNTEAFF.

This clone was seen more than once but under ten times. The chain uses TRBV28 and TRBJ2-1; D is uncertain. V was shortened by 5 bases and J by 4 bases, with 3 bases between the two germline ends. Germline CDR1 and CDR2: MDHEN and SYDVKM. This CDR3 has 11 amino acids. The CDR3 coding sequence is TGTGCCAGCAGTACATACAATGAGCAGTTCTTC. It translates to CASSTYNEQFF.

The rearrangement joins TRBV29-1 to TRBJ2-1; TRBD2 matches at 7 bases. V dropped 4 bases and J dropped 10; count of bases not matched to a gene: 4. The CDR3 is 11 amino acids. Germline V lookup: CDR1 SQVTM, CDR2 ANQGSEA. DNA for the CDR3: TGCAGCGTTGCCCGAGCGGGAGAGCAGTTCTTC. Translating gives CSVARAGEQFF.

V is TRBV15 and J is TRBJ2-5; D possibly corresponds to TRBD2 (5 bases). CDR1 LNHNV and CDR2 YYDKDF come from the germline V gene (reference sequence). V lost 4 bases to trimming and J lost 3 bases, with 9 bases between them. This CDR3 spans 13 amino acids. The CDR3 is CATSTKGEETQYF. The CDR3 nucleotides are TGTGCCACCAGCACCAAGGGAGAAGAGACCCAGTACTTC.

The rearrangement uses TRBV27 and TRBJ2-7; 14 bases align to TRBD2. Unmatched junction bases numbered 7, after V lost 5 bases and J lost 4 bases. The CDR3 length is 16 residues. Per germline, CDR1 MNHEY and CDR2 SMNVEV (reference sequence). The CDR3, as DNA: TGTGCCAGCAGTCCCTTGGGGACTAGCGGGAGTTACGAGCAGTACTTC. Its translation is CASSPLGTSGSYEQYF.

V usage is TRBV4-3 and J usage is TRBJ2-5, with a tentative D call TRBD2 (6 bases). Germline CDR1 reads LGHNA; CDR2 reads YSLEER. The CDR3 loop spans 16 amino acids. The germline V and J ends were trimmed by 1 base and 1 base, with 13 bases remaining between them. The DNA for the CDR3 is TGCGCCAGCAGCCAAGGGGCTAGACTAGGCCAAGAGACCCAGTACTTC. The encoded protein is CASSQGARLGQETQYF.

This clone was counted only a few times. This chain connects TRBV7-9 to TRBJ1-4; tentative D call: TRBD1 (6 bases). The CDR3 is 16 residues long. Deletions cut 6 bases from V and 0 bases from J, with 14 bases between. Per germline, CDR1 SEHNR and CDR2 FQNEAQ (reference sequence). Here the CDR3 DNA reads TGTGCCAGCAGGGCGGGGTACAGGGCAACTAATGAAAAACTGTTTTTT. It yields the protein CASRAGYRATNEKLFF. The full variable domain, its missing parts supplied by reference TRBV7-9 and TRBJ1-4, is DTGVSQNPRHKITKRGQNVTFRCDPISEHNRLYWYRQTLGQGPEFLTYFQNEAQLEKSRLLSDRFSAERPKGSFSTLEIQRTEQGDSAMYLCASRAGYRATNEKLFFGSGTQLSVL.